The rows below give T cell receptor beta chains drawn from one sample of a study of shared T cell receptors in the human thymus. Sequencing was performed with immunoSEQ multiplex PCR; in TCRdb, only in-frame clones are kept and a portion is missing. The table shows 65,000 to 70,000 clones, with roughly 95% occurring only once. Sample: thymocytes. All receptors derive from a human donor. CDR3s include the opening cysteine and the closing phenylalanine or tryptophan. The size of a clone is reported for some rows only, either as once, few or many, or as a class for expanded clones.

j_call v_call cdr3_length clone_size cdr3_aa
TRBJ2-1 TRBV10-3 16 . CAISDPLAGGLYEQFF
TRBJ1-4 TRBV11-2 17 . CASSSVVLTGSNEKLFF
TRBJ2-4 TRBV7-8 16 . CASSLFDRAMENIQYF
TRBJ2-4 TRBV19 17 . CASSWTGGKLAKNIQYF
TRBJ2-3 TRBV11-3 16 . CASSLVPRLAWDTQYF
TRBJ2-3 TRBV12-5 20 . CASGLVTNPSGGARSDTQYF
TRBJ2-1 TRBV4-1 17 once CASSYNLDRSSHNEQFF
TRBJ1-5 TRBV4-1 16 . CASSQDGRGSHQPQHF
TRBJ1-2 TRBV4-3 14 . CASSHTGARLGYTF
TRBJ1-2 TRBV19 12 . CASNNRANGYTF